The 9 T cell receptor beta chains in this list originate from one sample, sequenced in a study of blood T cells in healthy people across ages. A second PCR of roughly 7 to 11 cycles used a sample-barcoded 5' primer and a J-beta primer mix. Each CDR3 protein is one row after TCRdb ran MiXCR on the 5' RACE reads. The sample yields fewer than 1,000,000 distinct CDR3 sequences, 46% seen once. What was sequenced was blood. The receptors stem from an elderly man in good health.

This clonotype has a handful of counts. The chain employs TRBV5-1 and TRBJ2-3; 10 nucleotides align to TRBD2. V trimming: 1 base; J trimming: 6 bases; junction bases outside the gene matches: 8. The CDR3 totals 16 residues. The germline CDR1 and CDR2 sequences are SGHRS and YFSETQ. The CDR3 here is CASSLSPLAGADTQYF. Here the CDR3 DNA reads TGCGCCAGCAGCTTGAGTCCCCTAGCGGGAGCTGATACGCAGTATTTT.

The chain has TRBV9 and TRBJ2-1, with 9 positions matching TRBD1. The CDR3 spans 13 residues. Germline-derived CDR1 and CDR2 are SGDLS and YYNGEE. With V trimmed by 2 bases and J by 9 bases, 3 bases remained unmatched. The CDR3 loop is CASSVATGGEQFF. CDR3 coding DNA: TGTGCCAGCAGCGTGGCGACAGGGGGTGAGCAGTTCTTC.

V usage is TRBV29-1 and J usage is TRBJ2-3, with TRBD1 as a possible D gene (5 bases). Trimming removed 4 bases from V and 3 bases from J, with 11 bases in between. The CDR3 is 13 residues long. Germline CDR1 and CDR2: SQVTM and ANQGSEA. CDR3 sequence (DNA): TGCAGCGTTGGCCCCCCAGGGACAGATACGCAGTATTTT. Encoded protein: CSVGPPGTDTQYF.

The rearrangement joins TRBV28 to TRBJ2-5; D call uncertain. The CDR3 is 14 amino acids. Trimming took 5 bases from V and 1 from J, leaving 11 bases between them. The germline V gene encodes CDR1 MDHEN and CDR2 SYDVKM. The CDR3 nucleotides are TGTGCCAGCAGTCACCGCATGGGCCAAGAGACCCAGTACTTC. Translated, it gives CASSHRMGQETQYF.

This clonotype has a handful of counts. The chain combines TRBV29-1 with TRBJ2-1; 7 bases are shared with TRBD1. This CDR3 has 14 residues. Germline CDR1 and CDR2: SQVTM and ANQGSEA. The ends lost 5 bases at V and 2 bases at J; junction bases unmatched: 6. This CDR3 reads CSVLGDSPYNEQFF. CDR3 DNA: TGCAGCGTTCTTGGGGACAGCCCCTACAATGAGCAGTTCTTC.

A few counts support this clonotype. The genes are TRBV11-2 and TRBJ2-1; D gene ambiguous. V dropped 2 bases and J dropped 7 bases, with 15 bases sitting between them. Germline CDR1 reads SGHAT; CDR2 reads FQNNGV. The CDR3 sequence is 15 residues long. CDR3 sequence reads: CASSLLQDPWNEQFF. As DNA, the CDR3 is TGTGCCAGCAGCTTACTGCAGGACCCTTGGAATGAGCAGTTCTTC.

CDR3 sequence (DNA): TGTGCCAGCAGCTTAACAGGACGGGGTGGGAATGAGCAGTTCTTC. Its translation: CASSLTGRGGNEQFF. The genes are TRBV7-2 and TRBJ2-1; either TRBD1 or TRBD2 may fit D (5 bases each). Germline V CDR1 and CDR2: SGHTA, FQGNSA. The CDR3 sequence is 15 residues long. The V end lost 2 bases, the J end lost 7 bases, and 15 bases lay between the germline ends.

The chain is built from TRBV20-1 and TRBJ2-3; D gene unclear. Trimming pared 3 bases from V and 0 bases from J, leaving 13 bases between. Germline-derived CDR1 and CDR2 are DFQATT and SNEGSKA (reference sequence). The CDR3 contains 15 residues. The CDR3 is CSASWRETSTDTQYF. CDR3 nucleotide sequence: TGCAGTGCTAGCTGGCGCGAAACTAGCACAGATACGCAGTATTTT.

The gene calls are TRBV20-1 and TRBJ2-1, with TRBD2 matching 12 bases. This CDR3 contains 16 residues. V trimming: 3 bases; J trimming: 8 bases; junction bases outside the gene matches: 11. Germline V gene data show CDR1 as DFQATT and CDR2 as SNEGSKA (reference sequence). The CDR3 DNA reads TGCAGTGCTAGTTCAGACAGACTAGCGGGAGTTGATGAGCAGTTCTTC. Its protein product is CSASSDRLAGVDEQFF.